The rows below give T cell receptor beta chains drawn from one sample of a study of beta chain features in type 1 diabetes. Here immunoSEQ multiplex PCR was the method, and the copy in TCRdb shows in-frame clones only, minus some. Of about 170,000 clones listed, around 7.9% are singletons. Sequenced material: central memory CD4+ T cells from blood. The source is a man between 18 and 35 years old with type 1 diabetes. Both conserved end residues are part of each CDR3. The D gene is left open where the match is weak. Clone size is shown for a subset of rows, as once, few, many or a class of expanded clone.

>TRBJ2-1|TRBV5-1|-|-
TGCGCCAGCAGCTCTCAGGGTTTGGGGTCGTACAATGAGCAGTTCTTC
CASSSQGLGSYNEQFF
>TRBJ2-5|TRBV19|TRBD2|many
TGTGCCAGTAGTCCCGGGGGGAGAGAGACCCAGTACTTC
CASSPGGRETQYF
>TRBJ1-2|TRBV4-2|TRBD1|-
TGTGCCAGCAGCTTGGATACCGGACAGGGGGGCTATGGCTACACCTTC
CASSLDTGQGGYGYTF
>TRBJ1-5|TRBV27|TRBD1|few
TGTGCCAGCAGGGGCGACAGGGCTAGCAATCAGCCCCAGCATTTT
CASRGDRASNQPQHF
>TRBJ2-5|TRBV4-3|TRBD2|-
TGCGCCAGCAGCCGCAGGGAGGGAGAGACCCAGTACTTC
CASSRREGETQYF
>TRBJ2-1|TRBV7-2|-|few
TGTGCCAGCAGGGCACAGGAAAATGAGCAGTTCTTC
CASRAQENEQFF
>TRBJ2-2|TRBV5-4|-|-
TGTGCCAGCAGCCTGGACTCCGGGGAGCTGTTTTTT
CASSLDSGELFF
>TRBJ2-7|TRBV15|-|-
TGTGCCACCAGCAGATATAAGGGGTACGAGCAGTACTTC
CATSRYKGYEQYF
>TRBJ2-7|TRBV6-5|TRBD2|-
TGTGCCAGCAGTTACGGCCCCCCAGCGGGAGTCGGCGAGCAGTACTTC
CASSYGPPAGVGEQYF
>TRBJ1-1|TRBV5-4|-|-
TGTGCCAGCAGCCTTAGACGGGGGTTCACTGAAGCTTTCTTT
CASSLRRGFTEAFF
>TRBJ2-7|TRBV29-1|TRBD1|-
TGCAGCGGGACAGGGGCCTCAACCTACGAGCAGTACTTC
CSGTGASTYEQYF